This T cell receptor beta chain was retrieved from a study of T cells in women clearing cervical HPV infection. For this clone: Read data end 3 residues before the CDR3 end; the end is taken from the germline J gene.

Cervical HPV DNA detected by MY09/MY11 PCR, typed by dot-blot. CDR3 length: 15 amino acids. Germline CDR1 reads KGHSH; CDR2 reads LQKENI. The V end lost 8 bases, the J end lost 5 bases, and 18 bases lay between the germline ends. Repertoires were generated with immunoSEQ multiplex PCR, while TCRdb's copy carries only in-frame clones and drops some. The sample table sets out about 22,000 clones. The chain carries TRBV18 and TRBJ2-2; D remains unclear. This TCR was sampled from a woman aged 18 to 75 with a cervical HPV16 infection that either progressed to CIN3+ or cleared (not recorded which). What was sequenced was blood buffy coat. The covered CDR3 bases are TGTGCCAGCCCGCCCAATAAAACACCTACCGGGGAG. It encodes CASPPNKTPTGE. In full, the CDR3 reads CASPPNKTPTGELFF. Together with reference TRBV18 and TRBJ2-2, the CDR3 gives the full variable domain: NAGVMQNPRHLVRRRGQEARLRCSPMKGHSHVYWYRQLPEEGLKFMVYLQKENIIDESGMPKERFSAEFPKEGPSILRIQQVVRGDSAAYFCASPPNKTPTGELFFGEGSRLTVL.